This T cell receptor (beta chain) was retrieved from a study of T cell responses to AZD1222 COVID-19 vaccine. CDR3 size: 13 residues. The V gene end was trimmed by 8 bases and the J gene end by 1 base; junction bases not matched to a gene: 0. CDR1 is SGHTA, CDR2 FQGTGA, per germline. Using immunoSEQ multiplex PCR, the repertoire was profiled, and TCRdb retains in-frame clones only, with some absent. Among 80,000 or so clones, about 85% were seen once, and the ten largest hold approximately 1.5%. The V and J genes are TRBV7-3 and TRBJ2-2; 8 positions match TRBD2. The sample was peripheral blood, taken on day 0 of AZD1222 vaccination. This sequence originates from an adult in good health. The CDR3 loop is CASREGNTGELFF. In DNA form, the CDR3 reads TGTGCCAGCCGGGAGGGGAACACCGGGGAGCTGTTTTTT.